This section outlines one TCR beta chain sequence together with its context. The data were obtained in a study of CD8 T cells in Susac syndrome. TEMRA cells were FACS-enriched, and CD8+ and CD4+ T cells were isolated negatively. The RNA, 0.5 to 1 ug, was put through reverse transcription using random hexamers. A multiplex approach, immunoSEQ multiplex PCR, amplified TCR beta CDR3 across 54 Vbeta and 13 Jbeta. TCRdb reprocessed the immunoSEQ multiplex PCR reads via MiXCR and lists one record per CDR3 protein. The table has 150,000 to 190,000 distinct CDR3 sequences, just under 97% seen once. Trimming took 6 bases from V and 2 from J, leaving 14 bases between them. This CDR3 comprises 14 residues. Germline-derived CDR1 and CDR2 are MNHNY and SVGAGI (reference sequence).

The receptor comes from a human donor with multiple sclerosis. This chain joins TRBV6-6 and TRBJ2-7; D gene ambiguous. The sample consisted of CD8+ T cells from PBMCs. The CDR3 sequence is CASSAGPPAYEQYF. The CDR3 DNA sequence: TGTGCCAGCAGCGCCGGCCCCCCGGCCTACGAGCAGTACTTC.